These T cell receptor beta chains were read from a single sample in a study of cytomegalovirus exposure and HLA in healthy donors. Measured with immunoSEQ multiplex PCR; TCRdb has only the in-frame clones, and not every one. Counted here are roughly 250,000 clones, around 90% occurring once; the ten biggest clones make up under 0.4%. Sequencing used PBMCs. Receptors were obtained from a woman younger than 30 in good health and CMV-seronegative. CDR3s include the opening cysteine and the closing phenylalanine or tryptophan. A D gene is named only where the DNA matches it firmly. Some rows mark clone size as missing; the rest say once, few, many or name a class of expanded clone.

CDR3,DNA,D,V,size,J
CASSFSTGDSGNTIYF,TGTGCCAGCAGCTTTTCGACAGGCGACTCTGGAAACACCATATATTTT,-,TRBV5-6,-,TRBJ1-3
CASSSQGRGNTEAFF,TGTGCCAGCAGTTCCCAGGGCAGGGGGAACACTGAAGCTTTCTTT,-,TRBV28,once,TRBJ1-1
CASSGQGNTGELFF,TGCGCCAGCAGCGGACAGGGGAACACCGGGGAGCTGTTTTTT,TRBD1,TRBV5-1,-,TRBJ2-2
CASSWGPTVSYEQYF,TGTGCCAGCAGTTGGGGCCCGACAGTCTCCTACGAGCAGTACTTC,-,TRBV11-2,-,TRBJ2-7
CAISLAGVSTDTQYF,TGTGCCATCAGTTTAGCGGGGGTTAGCACAGATACGCAGTATTTT,TRBD2,TRBV10-3,-,TRBJ2-3
CASSVNGQVLEPQHF,TGTGCCAGCAGCGTAAATGGGCAGGTCTTGGAGCCCCAGCATTTT,-,TRBV9,-,TRBJ1-5
CASSLGDTINQPQHF,TGTGCCAGCAGCTTAGGAGACACCATCAATCAGCCCCAGCATTTT,-,TRBV7-9,-,TRBJ1-5
CASSPQRGGVDTQYF,TGTGCCAGCAGTCCCCAGCGGGGGGGGGTAGATACGCAGTATTTT,TRBD2,TRBV6-5,-,TRBJ2-3
CASSHPGGDGYTF,TGTGCCAGCAGCCATCCAGGGGGCGATGGCTACACCTTC,TRBD1,TRBV4-2,-,TRBJ1-2
CASSPLAGANTGELFF,TGTGCCAGCAGTCCACTAGCGGGGGCGAACACCGGGGAGCTGTTTTTT,TRBD2,TRBV27,-,TRBJ2-2
CASSFINYGYTF,TGTGCCAGCAGCTTTATAAACTATGGCTACACCTTC,-,TRBV7-2,-,TRBJ1-2
CASSQFRGKNTEAFF,TGTGCCAGCAGCCAATTCAGGGGAAAAAACACTGAAGCTTTCTTT,-,TRBV16,-,TRBJ1-1
CASSGTGKAFF,TGCGCCAGCAGTGGGACAGGGAAAGCTTTCTTT,TRBD1,TRBV4-1,-,TRBJ1-1
CASSQEWWARASYEQYF,TGCGCCAGCAGCCAAGAATGGTGGGCCAGGGCGTCTTACGAGCAGTACTTC,-,TRBV4-3,-,TRBJ2-7
CASSWAAGTAYEQYF,TGTGCCAGCAGTTGGGCAGCGGGGACGGCCTACGAGCAGTACTTC,TRBD2,TRBV28,-,TRBJ2-7
CASSQDPASGASFLPYEQYF,TGTGCCAGCAGCCAAGATCCGGCTAGCGGGGCCTCTTTCTTGCCCTACGAGCAGTACTTC,TRBD2,TRBV14,-,TRBJ2-7
CASSQEEKAGANELFF,TGCGCCAGCAGCCAAGAGGAAAAGGCAGGGGCCAACGAGCTGTTTTTT,-,TRBV4-1,-,TRBJ2-2
CASSQLGGRSSYEQYF,TGTGCCAGCAGCCAATTGGGGGGACGTTCTTCGTACGAGCAGTACTTC,-,TRBV14,-,TRBJ2-7
CASAAGKHTEAFF,TGTGCCAGCGCCGCAGGGAAGCACACTGAAGCTTTCTTT,-,TRBV6-5,-,TRBJ1-1
CASSLTGGRNQPQHF,TGTGCCAGCAGCCTAACGGGGGGAAGGAATCAGCCCCAGCATTTT,-,TRBV7-2,-,TRBJ1-5
CSVKEGAQPQHF,TGCAGCGTTAAAGAGGGGGCTCAGCCCCAGCATTTT,TRBD1,TRBV29-1,once,TRBJ1-5
CASSLFPIAGTQYF,TGTGCCAGCAGTTTATTTCCCATAGCGGGGACCCAGTACTTC,TRBD2,TRBV27,-,TRBJ2-5
CASSQDPGQGVSYGYTF,TGCGCCAGCAGCCAAGATCCTGGACAGGGTGTATCCTATGGCTACACCTTC,TRBD1,TRBV4-1,-,TRBJ1-2
CASSPTGFHGYTF,TGTGCCAGCAGCCCAACAGGGTTTCATGGCTACACCTTC,-,TRBV28,few,TRBJ1-2
CASSLGDRGETQYF,TGCGCCAGCAGCTTGGGGGACAGAGGGGAGACCCAGTACTTC,TRBD1,TRBV5-1,-,TRBJ2-5
CASSSRGGGATFNEQFF,TGTGCCAGCAGTTCCCGGGGCGGGGGGGCCACGTTCAATGAGCAGTTCTTC,TRBD2,TRBV27,-,TRBJ2-1
CASSLIGGSSTDTQYF,TGTGCCAGCAGCCTAATCGGAGGCTCTAGCACAGATACGCAGTATTTT,-,TRBV7-9,-,TRBJ2-3
CASKLSGAGELFF,TGTGCCAGCAAACTGTCGGGGGCCGGGGAGCTGTTTTTT,-,TRBV6-6,-,TRBJ2-2
CVRSLRTGPDTEAFF,TGTGTCAGAAGCCTAAGGACAGGGCCGGACACTGAAGCTTTCTTT,-,TRBV7-5,-,TRBJ1-1
CASSFPGTSGGAGTDTQYF,TGTGCCAGCAGTTTTCCCGGGACTAGCGGGGGGGCTGGCACAGATACGCAGTATTTT,TRBD2,TRBV27,once,TRBJ2-3
CASTPARGGYGYTF,TGTGCCAGCACCCCCGCAAGGGGCGGCTATGGCTACACCTTC,-,TRBV6-5,-,TRBJ1-2
CASRLGQGRETQYF,TGTGCCAGCAGGCTAGGACAGGGGAGGGAGACCCAGTACTTC,TRBD1,TRBV7-9,-,TRBJ2-5
CAWDRGLNTEAFF,TGTGCCTGGGACAGGGGCCTGAACACTGAAGCTTTCTTT,TRBD1,TRBV30,-,TRBJ1-1
CASSLDPGTTGYNEQFF,TGCGCCAGCAGTCTCGATCCCGGGACGACAGGCTACAATGAGCAGTTCTTC,-,TRBV4-1,-,TRBJ2-1
CASSGASDTQYF,TGTGCCAGCTCAGGGGCGTCAGATACGCAGTATTTT,-,TRBV18,-,TRBJ2-3
CASSASTGLEQYF,TGTGCCAGCAGCGCTTCGACTGGCCTCGAGCAGTACTTC,-,TRBV7-9,-,TRBJ2-7
CASSLGGEETQYF,TGTGCCAGCAGTTTAGGGGGCGAAGAGACCCAGTACTTC,-,TRBV28,-,TRBJ2-5
CASSEQGAHTDTQYF,TGCGCCAGCAGCGAACAGGGGGCCCACACAGATACGCAGTATTTT,TRBD1,TRBV5-1,-,TRBJ2-3
CASSATGGHQPQHF,TGTGCCAGTAGTGCTACAGGGGGTCACCAGCCCCAGCATTTT,TRBD1,TRBV19,-,TRBJ1-5
CASRSERTGGVSYEQYF,TGTGCCAGCAGATCGGAACGGACAGGGGGGGTCTCCTACGAGCAGTACTTC,TRBD1,TRBV5-6,-,TRBJ2-7
CASRADGLNQPQHF,TGTGCCAGCAGAGCGGACGGGTTAAATCAGCCCCAGCATTTT,-,TRBV2,-,TRBJ1-5
CASSFGGAGPDTQYF,TGTGCCAGCAGCTTCGGCGGGGCCGGGCCAGATACGCAGTATTTT,-,TRBV11-3,-,TRBJ2-3
CASTPSRSLKNQPQHF,TGTGCCAGCACCCCTTCGCGTTCCTTAAAGAATCAGCCCCAGCATTTT,-,TRBV7-8,-,TRBJ1-5
CASSESWARNTEAFF,TGCGCCAGCAGTGAGTCGTGGGCCAGGAACACTGAAGCTTTCTTT,-,TRBV10-2,-,TRBJ1-1
CASSYGQGDSNQPQHF,TGTGCCAGCAGTTACGGACAGGGCGATAGCAATCAGCCCCAGCATTTT,TRBD1,TRBV6-6,-,TRBJ1-5
CASSPTFGQPNTEAFF,TGTGCCAGCTCACCAACGTTCGGACAGCCGAACACTGAAGCTTTCTTT,-,TRBV18,-,TRBJ1-1
CASSLDRNSPLHF,TGTGCCAGCAGTCTAGACAGAAATTCACCCCTCCACTTT,-,TRBV28,-,TRBJ1-6
CATSRSGTGYPDTQYF,TGTGCCACCAGCAGAAGTGGGACAGGGTATCCAGATACGCAGTATTTT,TRBD1,TRBV15,-,TRBJ2-3
CAGTSGGRVTDTQYF,TGTGCCGGGACTAGCGGGGGGAGGGTCACAGATACGCAGTATTTT,TRBD2,TRBV6-1,-,TRBJ2-3
CAWSRSPWDEQFF,TGTGCCTGGAGTAGGAGCCCTTGGGATGAGCAGTTCTTC,-,TRBV30,-,TRBJ2-1
CASSISDRGYTF,TGTGCCAGTAGTATATCGGACAGAGGCTACACCTTC,-,TRBV19,-,TRBJ1-2
CASSQDRGPNQPQHF,TGCGCCAGCAGCCAAGACAGGGGACCCAATCAGCCCCAGCATTTT,-,TRBV4-3,-,TRBJ1-5
CASSPGQIPSYNSPLHF,TGTGCCAGCAGCCCCGGACAGATTCCCTCCTATAATTCACCCCTCCACTTT,-,TRBV28,-,TRBJ1-6
CASSPIAGHYEQYF,TGTGCCAGCAGTCCTATAGCGGGGCACTACGAGCAGTACTTC,TRBD2,TRBV7-9,-,TRBJ2-7
CASSLGGRTQYF,TGTGCCAGCAGCTTGGGTGGGAGGACCCAGTACTTC,-,TRBV5-8,once,TRBJ2-5
CASSQDRRGGYTF,TGCGCCAGCAGCCAAGATCGAAGGGGCGGCTACACCTTC,-,TRBV4-3,-,TRBJ1-2
CASRDEQDLSYEQYF,TGTGCCAGTCGGGATGAGCAGGACCTCTCCTACGAGCAGTACTTC,-,TRBV19,few,TRBJ2-7
CASSSVQGRQYF,TGTGCCAGCAGCTCCGTACAGGGGAGGCAGTACTTC,TRBD1,TRBV11-2,-,TRBJ2-7
CASSILFQAHGELFF,TGTGCCAGTAGTATACTTTTCCAGGCACACGGGGAGCTGTTTTTT,-,TRBV19,-,TRBJ2-2